One and the same sample provided the 31 T cell receptor beta chains below, sequenced in a study of T cell responses to AZD1222 COVID-19 vaccine. Measured with immunoSEQ multiplex PCR; TCRdb has only the in-frame clones, and not every one. This sample yields 100,000 to 150,000 clones, of which about nine tenths are seen a single time; under 9% belongs to the top ten. The starting material was peripheral blood, obtained on day 0 of AZD1222 vaccination. The receptors here all came from an adult in good health.

This rearrangement joins TRBV28 to TRBJ1-5; D is undetermined. The CDR3 covers 13 residues. Between the trimmed V and J ends, which lost 6 bases and 4 bases, there was a span of 10 bases. Per the germline V gene, CDR1 is MDHEN and CDR2 is SYDVKM. The CDR3 region is CASSSPGNQPQHF. The CDR3 nucleotides read TGTGCCAGCAGCTCCCCGGGAAATCAGCCCCAGCATTTT.

About this clone itself: Other nucleotide sequences in the sample specify the same CDR3. V gene TRBV30 combines with J gene TRBJ2-3, with 8 bases identical to TRBD2. Per germline, CDR1 GTSNPN and CDR2 SVGIG (reference sequence). This CDR3 is 13 amino acids long. The V gene end was trimmed by 2 bases and the J gene end by 3 bases; junction bases not matched to a gene: 1. The CDR3 DNA reads as TGTGCCTGGAGTCCGGGGGGGACAGATACGCAGTATTTT. The encoded protein is CAWSPGGTDTQYF.

The chain employs TRBV7-2 and TRBJ2-7; D is possibly TRBD2 (5 bases). Germline CDR1 is SGHTA and CDR2 is FQGNSA. The CDR3 length is 12 residues. V was shortened by 5 bases and J by 3 bases, with 8 bases between the two germline ends. The CDR3 region is CASSHGDYEQYF. DNA for the CDR3: TGTGCCAGCAGCCACGGGGACTACGAGCAGTACTTC.

The V gene is TRBV24-1, the J gene TRBJ1-2, with D unclear. The CDR3 sequence is 13 residues long. Germline-derived CDR1 and CDR2 are KGHDR and SFDVKD. V lost 4 bases and J 6 bases, leaving 11 bases between the germline ends. The CDR3 here is CATSDDNGHGYTF. The CDR3, as DNA: TGTGCCACCAGTGACGACAACGGCCATGGCTACACCTTC.

The V call is TRBV6-5, the J call TRBJ2-7, with unresolved D. V lost 3 bases to trimming and J lost 0 bases, with 12 bases between them. This CDR3 spans 15 amino acids. Germline values: CDR1 MNHEY, CDR2 SVGAGI. CDR3 loop: CASSYSGLDSYEQYF. As DNA, the CDR3 is TGTGCCAGCAGTTATTCCGGGCTCGACTCCTACGAGCAGTACTTC.

The chain links TRBV3-1 (or the pseudogene TRBV3-2) to TRBJ1-1, with D possibly matching TRBD1 (6 bases). Trimming stripped 4 bases from V and 0 bases from J, with 15 bases between. Germline CDR1 reads LGHDT; CDR2 reads YNNKEL (reference sequence). CDR3 length: 16 residues. CDR3 loop: CASSPSGTPMNTEAFF. Written as DNA, the CDR3 is TGTGCCAGCAGCCCCTCCGGGACACCGATGAACACTGAAGCTTTCTTT.

This chain joins TRBV18 and TRBJ2-5; D might be TRBD1 or TRBD2, each matching 5 bases. Germline-derived CDR1 and CDR2 are KGHSH and LQKENI. This CDR3 spans 14 amino acids. Trimming left V 3 bases short and J 5 bases short, with 13 bases between. The chain's CDR3 is CASSPKAWGETQYF. In DNA form, the CDR3 reads TGTGCCAGCTCACCGAAGGCTTGGGGGGAGACCCAGTACTTC.

This clone was seen more than once but under ten times. The V and J genes are TRBV10-1 and TRBJ2-3; TRBD1 might be the D (5 bases). Germline V gene data show CDR1 as WNHNN and CDR2 as SYGVQD (reference sequence). V lost 3 bases, J lost 4 bases, and 14 bases lay in between. The CDR3 consists of 15 residues. The CDR3 nucleotides read TGCGCCAGCAGTGACCCAGGGTCACGAGCAGATACGCAGTATTTT. Translating gives CASSDPGSRADTQYF.

The rearrangement uses TRBV6-5 and TRBJ1-5; TRBD1 matches at 8 bases. The CDR3 has 15 residues. Losses at the gene ends were 6 bases for V and 0 bases for J; bases not matched to a gene: 4. Germline CDR1 reads MNHEY; CDR2 reads SVGAGI. CDR3 residues: CASSRDRYSNQPQHF. CDR3 bases: TGTGCCAGCAGCCGGGACAGGTATAGCAATCAGCCCCAGCATTTT.

This chain links TRBV6-1 with TRBJ2-1, with TRBD2 identical over 7 bases. Germline CDR1 reads MNHNS; CDR2 reads SASEGT. With 0 bases clipped from V and 5 bases from J, the junction kept 7 bases outside the gene matches. CDR3 length equals 16 residues. CDR3 protein: CASSEASGGRDNEQFF. The CDR3 DNA is TGTGCCAGCAGTGAAGCGTCGGGAGGCCGGGACAATGAGCAGTTCTTC.

The rearrangement uses TRBV29-1 and TRBJ2-1, with 9 positions matching TRBD1. Germline trimming cut 5 bases from V and 7 bases from J; bases unmatched to any gene: 12. The CDR3 covers 15 residues. Germline V lookup: CDR1 SQVTM, CDR2 ANQGSEA. The CDR3 loop is CSVIHSTGGKNEQFF. CDR3 bases: TGCAGCGTTATACACTCGACAGGGGGTAAAAATGAGCAGTTCTTC.

The chain employs TRBV4-3 and TRBJ1-5; 9 nucleotides agree with TRBD1. Germline V gene sequence: CDR1 LGHNA, CDR2 YSLEER. The junction had 1 base not matched to a gene; V was cut back by 3 bases and J by 7 bases. This CDR3 has 13 residues. The CDR3 region has the DNA TGCGCCAGCAGCCAGGACAGGGGCCAGCCCCAGCATTTT. Its protein product is CASSQDRGQPQHF.

This clone has just a few counts. CDR3 nucleotides: TGTGCCAGTAACAAGGGACAGGGTTTTGCCTACGAGCAGTACTTC. It encodes CASNKGQGFAYEQYF. The chain is built from TRBV19 and TRBJ2-7, with 9 bases that match TRBD1. This CDR3 has 15 amino acids. Germline V gives CDR1 LNHDA, CDR2 SQIVND (reference sequence). Trimming took 7 bases from V and 2 from J; bases not matched to a gene: 9.

The CDR3 sequence: CASSIEGLRPQHF. The CDR3, as DNA: TGTGCCAGTAGTATAGAGGGGTTAAGGCCCCAGCATTTT. J is TRBJ1-5 and V is TRBV19, with no clear D. The CDR3 sequence is 13 residues long. Germline V CDR1 and CDR2: LNHDA, SQIVND (reference sequence). V dropped 0 bases and J dropped 9 bases, with 9 bases sitting between them.

This sequence joins TRBV7-2 and TRBJ2-1; D might be TRBD2 (6 bases). Trimming took off 1 base at V and 0 bases at J, with 13 bases between the two ends. Germline-derived CDR1 and CDR2 are SGHTA and FQGNSA. The CDR3 spans 17 residues. Written as DNA, the CDR3 is TGTGCCAGCAGCTTAGGAGGGACTTGGGGCTCCTACAATGAGCAGTTCTTC. Amino acid sequence: CASSLGGTWGSYNEQFF. The full variable domain, rest sourced from reference TRBV7-2 and TRBJ2-1, is GAGVSQSPSNKVTEKGKDVELRCDPISGHTALYWYRQSLGQGLEFLIYFQGNSAPDKSGLPSDRFSAERTGGSVSTLTIQRTQQEDSAVYLCASSLGGTWGSYNEQFFGPGTRLTVL.

This chain uses TRBV6-5 with TRBJ1-3; D ambiguous. CDR3 length: 12 amino acids. Trimming took 8 bases from V and 0 from J, leaving 5 bases between them. The germline gives CDR1 MNHEY, CDR2 SVGAGI. The CDR3 here is CASRNSGNTIYF. The CDR3 nucleotides are TGTGCCAGCCGGAACTCTGGAAACACCATATATTTT.

This chain connects TRBV6-4 to TRBJ2-1; 13 bases map to TRBD2. Germline V gene data show CDR1 as MRHNA and CDR2 as SNTAGT. The CDR3 loop spans 14 amino acids. V shed 6 bases and J 9 bases; nucleotides not matched to a gene: 5. The CDR3 spells CASSGLAGVSEQFF. In nucleotides, the CDR3 is TGTGCCAGCAGCGGACTAGCGGGAGTAAGTGAGCAGTTCTTC.

The rearrangement uses TRBV18 and TRBJ1-1, with 8 bases matching TRBD1. The trim removed 3 bases at V and 7 bases at J, leaving 4 bases unmatched. Germline CDR1 reads KGHSH; CDR2 reads LQKENI. CDR3 length: 13 amino acids. The CDR3 protein is CASSPTGTGEAFF. The CDR3 region has the DNA TGTGCCAGCTCACCCACCGGGACAGGTGAAGCTTTCTTT.

This sequence joins TRBV7-3 and TRBJ2-3; 7 nucleotides agree with TRBD2. Germline V gene sequence: CDR1 SGHTA, CDR2 FQGTGA. This CDR3 spans 15 amino acids. V was clipped by 5 bases and J by 0 bases; unmatched bases: 5. CDR3 nucleotide sequence: TGTGCCAGCAGCCCGAGACTAGCTAGCACAGATACGCAGTATTTT. As protein: CASSPRLASTDTQYF. Full variable domain (outside the CDR3, taken from reference TRBV7-3 and TRBJ2-3): GAGVSQTPSNKVTEKGKYVELRCDPISGHTALYWYRQSLGQGPEFLIYFQGTGAADDSGLPNDRFFAVRPEGSVSTLKIQRTERGDSAVYLCASSPRLASTDTQYFGPGTRLTVL.

This clone was observed a few times. V and J are TRBV7-8 and TRBJ2-1; possible D gene TRBD2, 5 bases. The CDR3 runs 12 residues. V shed 2 bases and J shed 15 bases, with 14 bases lying between them. Germline CDR1 reads SGHVS; CDR2 reads FQNEAQ. The CDR3 sequence is CASSLRWTPGFF. The CDR3 DNA is TGTGCCAGCAGCTTAAGGTGGACTCCCGGGTTCTTC. Combining the CDR3 with reference TRBV7-8 and TRBJ2-1 gives the whole variable domain GAGVSQSPRYKVAKRGQDVALRCDPISGHVSLFWYQQALGQGPEFLTYFQNEAQLDKSGLPSDRFFAERPEGSVSTLKIQRTQQEDSAVYLCASSLRWTPGFFGPGTRLTVL.

The chain combines TRBV27 with TRBJ2-7; 10 bases map to TRBD1. The CDR3 extends over 15 amino acids. CDR1 and CDR2 from the germline V gene are MNHEY and SMNVEV (reference sequence). With V trimmed by 5 bases and J by 3 bases, 7 bases remained unmatched. The CDR3 here is CASSRKGQGFYEQYF. CDR3 in DNA: TGTGCCAGCAGTAGGAAGGGACAGGGGTTCTACGAGCAGTACTTC.

The V gene is TRBV12-5, the J gene TRBJ2-2, with 9 positions matching TRBD1. The germline V gene has CDR1 LGHNT and CDR2 FRNRAP. The CDR3 extends over 22 amino acids. Trimming removed 3 bases from V and 1 base from J; junction bases left unmatched: 21. CDR3 sequence reads: CASGFAHSWGGTGGWNTGELFF. The CDR3 DNA follows: TGTGCTAGTGGTTTCGCCCATTCATGGGGGGGTACAGGGGGCTGGAACACCGGGGAGCTGTTTTTT.

The rearrangement links TRBV19 to TRBJ2-3; 7 positions match TRBD1. This CDR3 contains 14 residues. V lost 9 bases, J lost 4 bases, and 10 bases stayed unmatched. From germline, CDR1 is LNHDA and CDR2 SQIVND (reference sequence). The CDR3 DNA is TGTGCCAGCAGGGGGTTTCGGTTCGCAGATACGCAGTATTTT. It encodes CASRGFRFADTQYF.

The chain carries TRBV9 and TRBJ2-7, with D uncertain. This CDR3 has 14 residues. V gave up 2 bases and J gave up 0 bases, with 9 bases separating them. Looked up from germline, CDR1 is SGDLS and CDR2 is YYNGEE. The CDR3, as DNA: TGTGCCAGCAGCGTCCTTCCCAACTCCTACGAGCAGTACTTC. This translates into CASSVLPNSYEQYF. Looking up the rest from reference TRBV9 and TRBJ2-7 gives the full variable domain: DSGVTQTPKHLITATGQRVTLRCSPRSGDLSVYWYQQSLDQGLQFLIQYYNGEERAKGNILERFSAQQFPDLHSELNLSSLELGDSALYFCASSVLPNSYEQYFGPGTRLTVT.

V and J are TRBV3-1 (or the pseudogene TRBV3-2) and TRBJ1-5, with no clear D. Germline values: CDR1 LGHDT, CDR2 YNNKEL (reference sequence). The CDR3 loop spans 15 amino acids. Trimming took off 0 bases at V and 2 bases at J, with 8 bases between the two ends. The CDR3 DNA reads as TGTGCCAGCAGCCAAGATTTCGGGCGCAATCAGCCCCAGCATTTT. Residues: CASSQDFGRNQPQHF.

The chain has TRBV27 and TRBJ2-7; the match to TRBD1 covers 7 bases. V was clipped by 3 bases and J by 2 bases; unmatched bases: 4. The CDR3 spans 14 residues. Looked up from germline, CDR1 is MNHEY and CDR2 is SMNVEV (reference sequence). The CDR3 DNA follows: TGTGCCAGCAGTTTCAAGGACAGGACCTACGAGCAGTACTTC. Translated: CASSFKDRTYEQYF.

The chain recombines TRBV12-3 or TRBV12-4 with TRBJ2-1; the D is unclear. The CDR3 extends over 13 amino acids. Deletions cut 4 bases from V and 5 bases from J, with 9 bases between. For the CDR3, the DNA is TGTGCCAGCAGTTATAGACGCGACAATGAGCAGTTCTTC. This gives the protein CASSYRRDNEQFF.

This chain links TRBV29-1 with TRBJ2-7, with 10 positions matching TRBD1. Per germline, CDR1 SQVTM and CDR2 ANQGSEA. V shed 5 bases and J 5 bases; nucleotides not matched to a gene: 12. The CDR3 has 15 residues. CDR3 in amino acids: CSVQSRDRGTHEQYF. CDR3 DNA sequence: TGCAGCGTTCAGAGCCGGGACAGGGGCACCCACGAGCAGTACTTC.

The chain combines TRBV7-2 with TRBJ1-5; no clear D. CDR3 length equals 15 residues. The ends were cut back, 5 bases at V and 0 bases at J, with 11 bases in the middle. The germline gives CDR1 SGHTA, CDR2 FQGNSA. The DNA for the CDR3 is TGTGCCAGCAGCCAAGGTCGGAATAGCAATCAGCCCCAGCATTTT. Its protein product is CASSQGRNSNQPQHF.

The table lists this clone with a few counts. The gene calls are TRBV2 and TRBJ2-7; TRBD1 agrees at 7 bases. Germline values: CDR1 SNHLY, CDR2 FYNNEI. This CDR3 region has 14 residues. V was clipped by 6 bases and J by 0 bases; unmatched bases: 5. The DNA of the CDR3 is TGTGCCAGCAGGGGACAGAGTAGCTCCTACGAGCAGTACTTC. As protein: CASRGQSSSYEQYF.

This chain joins TRBV28 and TRBJ2-3, with 8 bases lining up with TRBD2. Germline-derived CDR1 and CDR2 are MDHEN and SYDVKM. The CDR3 sequence is 13 residues long. J was trimmed by 5 bases and V by 10 bases; bases with no gene match: 8. Here the CDR3 reads CATSGGAIDTQYF. CDR3 coding DNA: TGTGCCACCTCGGGGGGGGCGATAGATACGCAGTATTTT.